This TCR beta chain was identified in a study of read filtering for tumor transcriptome and immune sequencing. About this clonotype itself: As yet, its antigen is unknown.

Points from the study as a whole: Roughly four fifths of IR-seq clonotypes had one read, totaling roughly 3.5% of reads; RNA-seq: roughly 76% and 46%.

From approximately 400 ng of RNA, a library with molecular barcoded alpha/delta and beta/gamma adaptors was made. TCRdb re-called the reads through MiXCR, storing one row per CDR3 protein. This sample carries roughly 67,000 distinct CDR3 sequences, roughly 18% of them seen once, and the ten largest clones take approximately 11%. Germline V lookup: CDR1 DFQATT, CDR2 SNEGSKA (reference sequence). Trimming left V 5 bases short and J 5 bases short, with 25 bases between. CDR3 size: 17 residues. The chain employs TRBV20-1 and TRBJ1-3; D unclear. Specimen: a population of CD138-negative cells sorted from bone marrow. The TCR sequence derives from a donor at least 40 years old with multiple myeloma. DNA for the CDR3: TGCAGTGCTTCCCAGCCCCAGGCAGATTATAGGAGAAACACCATATATTTT. This translates into CSASQPQADYRRNTIYF.